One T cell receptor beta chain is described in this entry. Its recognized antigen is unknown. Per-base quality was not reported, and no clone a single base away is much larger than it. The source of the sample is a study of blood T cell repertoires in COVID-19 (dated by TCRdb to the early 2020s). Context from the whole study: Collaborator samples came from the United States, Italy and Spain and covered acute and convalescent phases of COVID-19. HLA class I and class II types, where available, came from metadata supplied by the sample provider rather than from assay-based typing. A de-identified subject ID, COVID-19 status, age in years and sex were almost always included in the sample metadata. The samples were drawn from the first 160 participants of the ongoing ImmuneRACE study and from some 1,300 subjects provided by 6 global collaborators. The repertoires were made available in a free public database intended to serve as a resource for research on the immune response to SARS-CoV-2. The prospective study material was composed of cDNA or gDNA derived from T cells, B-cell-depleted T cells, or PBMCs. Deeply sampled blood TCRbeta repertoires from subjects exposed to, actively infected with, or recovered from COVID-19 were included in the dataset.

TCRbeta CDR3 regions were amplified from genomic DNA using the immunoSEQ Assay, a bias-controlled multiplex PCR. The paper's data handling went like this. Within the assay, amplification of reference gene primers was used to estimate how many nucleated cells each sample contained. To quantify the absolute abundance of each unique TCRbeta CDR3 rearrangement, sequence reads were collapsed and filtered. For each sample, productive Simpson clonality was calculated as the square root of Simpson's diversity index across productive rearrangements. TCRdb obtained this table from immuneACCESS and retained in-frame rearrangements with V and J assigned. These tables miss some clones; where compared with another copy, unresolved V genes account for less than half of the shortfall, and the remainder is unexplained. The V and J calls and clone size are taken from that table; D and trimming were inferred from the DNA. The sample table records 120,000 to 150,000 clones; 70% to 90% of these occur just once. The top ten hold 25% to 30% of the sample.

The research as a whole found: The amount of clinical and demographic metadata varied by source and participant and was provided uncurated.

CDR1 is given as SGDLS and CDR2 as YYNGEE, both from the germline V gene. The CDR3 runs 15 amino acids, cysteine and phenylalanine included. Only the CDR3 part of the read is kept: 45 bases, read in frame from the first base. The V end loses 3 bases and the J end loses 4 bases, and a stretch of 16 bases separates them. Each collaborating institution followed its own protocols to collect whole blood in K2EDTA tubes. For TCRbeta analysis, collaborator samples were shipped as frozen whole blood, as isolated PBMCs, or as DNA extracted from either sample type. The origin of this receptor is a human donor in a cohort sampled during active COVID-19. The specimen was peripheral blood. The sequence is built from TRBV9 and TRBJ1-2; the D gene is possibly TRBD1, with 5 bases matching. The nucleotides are TGTGCCAGCAGCGAGGGACTTCTAGGAAGCTATGGCTACACCTTC. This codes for CASSEGLLGSYGYTF.